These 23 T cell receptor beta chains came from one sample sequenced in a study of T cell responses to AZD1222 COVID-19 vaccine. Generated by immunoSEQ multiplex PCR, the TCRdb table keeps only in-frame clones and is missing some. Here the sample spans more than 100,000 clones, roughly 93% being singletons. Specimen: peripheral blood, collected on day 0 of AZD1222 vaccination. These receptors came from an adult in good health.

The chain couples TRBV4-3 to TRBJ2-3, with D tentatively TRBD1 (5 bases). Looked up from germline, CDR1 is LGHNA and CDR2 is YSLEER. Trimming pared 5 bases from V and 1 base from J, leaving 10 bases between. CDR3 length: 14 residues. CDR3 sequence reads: CASSSRGGTDTQYF. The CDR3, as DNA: TGCGCCAGCAGCTCAAGGGGCGGCACAGATACGCAGTATTTT.

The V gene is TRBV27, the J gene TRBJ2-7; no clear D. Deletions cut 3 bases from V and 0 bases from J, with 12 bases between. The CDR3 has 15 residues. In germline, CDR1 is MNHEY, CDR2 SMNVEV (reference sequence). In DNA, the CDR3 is TGTGCCAGCAGTTTCCTCCGAACGAGCTCCTACGAGCAGTACTTC. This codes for CASSFLRTSSYEQYF.

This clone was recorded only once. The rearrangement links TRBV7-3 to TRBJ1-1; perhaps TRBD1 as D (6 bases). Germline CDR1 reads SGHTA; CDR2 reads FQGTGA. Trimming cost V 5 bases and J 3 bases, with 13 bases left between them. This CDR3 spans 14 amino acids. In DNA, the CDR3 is TGTGCCAGCAGCCCACGGGGGGCTGACACTGAAGCTTTCTTT. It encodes CASSPRGADTEAFF.

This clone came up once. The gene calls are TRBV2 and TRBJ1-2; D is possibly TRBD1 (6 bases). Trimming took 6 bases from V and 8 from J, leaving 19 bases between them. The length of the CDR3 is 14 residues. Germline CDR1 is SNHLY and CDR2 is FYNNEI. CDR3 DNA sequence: TGTGCCAGCAGCAGCCTAGGAACAGGGTACGGCTACACCTTC. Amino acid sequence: CASSSLGTGYGYTF.

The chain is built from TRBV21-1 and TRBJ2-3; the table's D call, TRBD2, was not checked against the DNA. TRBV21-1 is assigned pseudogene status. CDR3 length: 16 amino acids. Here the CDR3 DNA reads TGTGCCAGCAGCAAAGGGGTGACGGGGGACACAGATACGCAGTATTTT. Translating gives CASSKGVTGDTDTQYF.

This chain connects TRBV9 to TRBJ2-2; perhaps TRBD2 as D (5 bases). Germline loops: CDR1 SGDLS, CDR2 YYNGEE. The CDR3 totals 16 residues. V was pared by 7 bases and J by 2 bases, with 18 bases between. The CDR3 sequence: CASDRGPAVNTGELFF. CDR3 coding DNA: TGTGCCAGCGACCGCGGGCCAGCGGTTAACACCGGGGAGCTGTTTTTT.

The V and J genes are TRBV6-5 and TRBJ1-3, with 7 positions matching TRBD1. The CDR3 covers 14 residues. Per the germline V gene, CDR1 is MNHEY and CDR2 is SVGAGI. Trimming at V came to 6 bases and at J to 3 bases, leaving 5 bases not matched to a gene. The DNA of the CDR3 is TGTGCCAGCAGCAGGGGGGGTAGTGGAAACACCATATATTTT. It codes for CASSRGGSGNTIYF.

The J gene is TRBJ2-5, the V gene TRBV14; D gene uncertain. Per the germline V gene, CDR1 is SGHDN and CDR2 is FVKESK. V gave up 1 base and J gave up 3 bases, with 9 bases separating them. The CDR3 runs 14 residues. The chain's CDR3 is CASSQGTIEETQYF. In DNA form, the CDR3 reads TGTGCCAGCAGCCAAGGCACTATTGAAGAGACCCAGTACTTC.

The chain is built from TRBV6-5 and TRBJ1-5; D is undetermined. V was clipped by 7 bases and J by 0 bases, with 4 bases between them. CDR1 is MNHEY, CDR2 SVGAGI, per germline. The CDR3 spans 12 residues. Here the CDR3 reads CASKGSNQPQHF. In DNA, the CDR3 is TGTGCCAGCAAAGGTAGCAATCAGCCCCAGCATTTT.

The CDR3: CASSLSTTGGGYTF. The CDR3 DNA follows: TGTGCCAGCAGTTTATCCACGACAGGGGGTGGCTACACCTTC. The genes are TRBV27 and TRBJ1-2; TRBD1 matches at 9 bases. The CDR3 has 14 residues. Germline loops: CDR1 MNHEY, CDR2 SMNVEV (reference sequence). Losses at the gene ends were 0 bases for V and 7 bases for J; bases not matched to a gene: 3.

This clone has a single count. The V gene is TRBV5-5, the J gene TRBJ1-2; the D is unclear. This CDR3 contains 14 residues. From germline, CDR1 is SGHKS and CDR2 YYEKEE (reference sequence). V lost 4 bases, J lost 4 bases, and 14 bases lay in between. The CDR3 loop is CASSETAATYGYTF. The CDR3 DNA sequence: TGTGCCAGCAGCGAGACCGCGGCCACCTATGGCTACACCTTC.

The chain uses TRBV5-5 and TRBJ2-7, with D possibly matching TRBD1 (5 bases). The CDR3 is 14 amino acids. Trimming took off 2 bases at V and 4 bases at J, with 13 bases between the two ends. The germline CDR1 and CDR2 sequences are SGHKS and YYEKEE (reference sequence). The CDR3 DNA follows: TGTGCCAGCAGCTTTAGGACATCCGATTACGAGCAGTACTTC. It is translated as CASSFRTSDYEQYF.

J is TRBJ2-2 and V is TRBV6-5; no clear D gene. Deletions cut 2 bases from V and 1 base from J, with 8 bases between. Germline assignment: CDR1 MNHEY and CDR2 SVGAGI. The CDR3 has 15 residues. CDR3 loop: CASSYGFGNTGELFF. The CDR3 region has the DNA TGTGCCAGCAGTTACGGGTTCGGGAACACCGGGGAGCTGTTTTTT.

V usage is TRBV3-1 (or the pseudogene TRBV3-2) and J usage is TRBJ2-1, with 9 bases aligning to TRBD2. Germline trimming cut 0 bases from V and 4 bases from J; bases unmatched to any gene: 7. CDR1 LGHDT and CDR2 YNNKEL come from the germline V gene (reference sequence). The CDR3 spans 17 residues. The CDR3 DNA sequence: TGTGCCAGCAGCCAAGAGATGAGCGGGGGGCTATACAATGAGCAGTTCTTC. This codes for CASSQEMSGGLYNEQFF.

This chain's CDR3 is CASSSREEAGGADTQYF. In DNA, the CDR3 is TGTGCCAGCAGCTCGCGGGAAGAAGCGGGAGGGGCGGATACGCAGTATTTT. V is TRBV11-3 and J is TRBJ2-3; 10 positions agree with TRBD2. V was clipped by 4 bases and J by 6 bases; unmatched bases: 13. CDR3 length: 17 residues. Looked up from germline, CDR1 is SGHNT and CDR2 is YENEEA.

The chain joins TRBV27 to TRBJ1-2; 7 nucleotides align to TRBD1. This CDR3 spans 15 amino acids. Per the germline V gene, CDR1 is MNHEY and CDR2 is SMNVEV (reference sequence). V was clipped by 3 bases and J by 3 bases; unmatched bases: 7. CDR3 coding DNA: TGTGCCAGCAGTTTGCCGGACAGGAGACACTATGGCTACACCTTC. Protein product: CASSLPDRRHYGYTF.

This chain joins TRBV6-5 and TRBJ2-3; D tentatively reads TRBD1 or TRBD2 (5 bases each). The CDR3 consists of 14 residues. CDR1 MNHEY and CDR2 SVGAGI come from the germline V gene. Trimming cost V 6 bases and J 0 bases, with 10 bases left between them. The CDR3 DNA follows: TGTGCCAGCAGCCGAGGGGACAGCACAGATACGCAGTATTTT. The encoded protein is CASSRGDSTDTQYF.

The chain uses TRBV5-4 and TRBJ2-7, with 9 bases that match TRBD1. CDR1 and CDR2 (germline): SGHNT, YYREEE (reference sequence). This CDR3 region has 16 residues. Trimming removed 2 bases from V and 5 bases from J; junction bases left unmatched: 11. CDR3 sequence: CASSFPPGDRDHEQYF. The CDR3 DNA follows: TGTGCCAGCAGCTTCCCCCCTGGGGACAGGGACCACGAGCAGTACTTC. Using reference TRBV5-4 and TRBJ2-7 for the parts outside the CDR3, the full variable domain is ETGVTQSPTHLIKTRGQQVTLRCSSQSGHNTVSWYQQALGQGPQFIFQYYREEENGRGNFPPRFSGLQFPNYSSELNVNALELDDSALYLCASSFPPGDRDHEQYFGPGTRLTVT.

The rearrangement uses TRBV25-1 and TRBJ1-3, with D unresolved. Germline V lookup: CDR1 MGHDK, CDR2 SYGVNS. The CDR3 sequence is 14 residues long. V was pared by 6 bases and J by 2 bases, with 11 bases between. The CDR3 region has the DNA TGTGCCAGCAGATCTGTTGGAACTGGAAACACCATATATTTT. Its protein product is CASRSVGTGNTIYF.

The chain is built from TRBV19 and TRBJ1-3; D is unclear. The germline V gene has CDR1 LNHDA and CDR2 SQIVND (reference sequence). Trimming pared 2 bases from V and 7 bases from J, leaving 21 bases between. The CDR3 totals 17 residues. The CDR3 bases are TGTGCCAGTAGTATAAATGTGGCGCGGAGTCTTCGGAACACCATATATTTT. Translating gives CASSINVARSLRNTIYF.

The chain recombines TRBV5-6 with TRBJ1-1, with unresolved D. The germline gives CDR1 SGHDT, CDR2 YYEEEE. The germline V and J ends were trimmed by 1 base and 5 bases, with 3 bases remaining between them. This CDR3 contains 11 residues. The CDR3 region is CASSLSTEAFF. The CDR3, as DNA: TGTGCCAGCAGCTTGAGTACTGAAGCTTTCTTT.

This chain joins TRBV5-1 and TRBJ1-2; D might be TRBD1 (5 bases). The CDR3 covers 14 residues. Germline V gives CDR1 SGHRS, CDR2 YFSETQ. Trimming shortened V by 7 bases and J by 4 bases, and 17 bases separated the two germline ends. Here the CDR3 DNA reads TGCGCCAGCGGATCCGGAGGGGCTTCCTATGGCTACACCTTC. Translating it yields CASGSGGASYGYTF.

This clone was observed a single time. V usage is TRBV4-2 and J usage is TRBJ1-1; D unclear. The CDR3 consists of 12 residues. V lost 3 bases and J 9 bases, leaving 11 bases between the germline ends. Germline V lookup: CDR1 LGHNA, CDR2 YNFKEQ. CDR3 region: CASSHEGIKAFF. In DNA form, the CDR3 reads TGTGCCAGCAGCCATGAAGGTATAAAAGCTTTCTTT.